This T cell receptor beta chain was recovered during a study of T cell responses to AZD1222 COVID-19 vaccine. Notes on the study in general: Nearly half of spike-specific TCRs reportedly target unmutated variant regions. Repertoire sampling was restricted to post-peak T cell response timepoints. The span of vaccine-associated CD4 TCRs extended across spike, with dominance at 160-218 and 743-854.

The data were produced by immunoSEQ multiplex PCR, yet TCRdb's version contains in-frame clones alone and is incomplete. This table has 80,000 to 85,000 clones, approximately 90% appearing once. V lost 7 bases and J 7 bases, leaving 14 bases between the germline ends. CDR1 and CDR2 from the germline V gene are MNHEY and SVGAGI. The CDR3 has 12 residues. Concerning this clone itself: Its antigen is undetermined.

The rearrangement uses TRBV6-5 and TRBJ2-7; a possible D gene is TRBD1 (6 bases). The starting material was peripheral blood, obtained 28 days after the second AZD1222 dose. The clonotype comes from an adult who received the AZD1222 COVID-19 vaccine. CDR3 in DNA: TGTGCCAGCATCACAGGGTTCGGGGAGCAGTACTTC. Translation gives CASITGFGEQYF.